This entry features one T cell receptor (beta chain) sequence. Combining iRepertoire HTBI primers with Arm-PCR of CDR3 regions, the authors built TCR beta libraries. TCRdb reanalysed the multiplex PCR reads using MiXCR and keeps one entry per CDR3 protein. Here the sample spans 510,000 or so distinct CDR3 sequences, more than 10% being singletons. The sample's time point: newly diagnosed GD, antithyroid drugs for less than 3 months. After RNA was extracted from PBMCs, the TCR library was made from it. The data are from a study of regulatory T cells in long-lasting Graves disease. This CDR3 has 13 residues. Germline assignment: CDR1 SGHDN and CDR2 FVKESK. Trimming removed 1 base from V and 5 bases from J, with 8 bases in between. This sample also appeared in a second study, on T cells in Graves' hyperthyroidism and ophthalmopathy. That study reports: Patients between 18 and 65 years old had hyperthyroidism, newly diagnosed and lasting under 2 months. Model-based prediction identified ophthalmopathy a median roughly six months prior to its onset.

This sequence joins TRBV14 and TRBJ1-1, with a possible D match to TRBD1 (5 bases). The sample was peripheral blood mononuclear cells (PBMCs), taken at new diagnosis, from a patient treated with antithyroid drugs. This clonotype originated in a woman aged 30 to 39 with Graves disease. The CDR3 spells CASSQGGRTEAFF. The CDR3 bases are TGTGCCAGCAGCCAAGGGGGACGGACTGAAGCTTTCTTT. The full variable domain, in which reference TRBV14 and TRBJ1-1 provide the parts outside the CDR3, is EAGVTQFPSHSVIEKGQTVTLRCDPISGHDNLYWYRRVMGKEIKFLLHFVKESKQDESGMPNNRFLAERTGGTYSTLKVQPAELEDSGVYFCASSQGGRTEAFFGQGTRLTVV.